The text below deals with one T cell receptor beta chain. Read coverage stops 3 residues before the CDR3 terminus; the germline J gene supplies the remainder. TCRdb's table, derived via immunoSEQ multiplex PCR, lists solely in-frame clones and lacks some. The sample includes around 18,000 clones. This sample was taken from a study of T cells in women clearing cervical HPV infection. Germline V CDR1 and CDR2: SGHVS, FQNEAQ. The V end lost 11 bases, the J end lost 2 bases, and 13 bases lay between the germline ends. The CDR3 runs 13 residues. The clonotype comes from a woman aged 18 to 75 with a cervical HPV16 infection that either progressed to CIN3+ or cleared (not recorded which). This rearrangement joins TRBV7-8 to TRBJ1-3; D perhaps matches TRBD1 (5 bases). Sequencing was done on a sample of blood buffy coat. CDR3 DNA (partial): TGTGCCGGGGGGAATACGGCTGGAAACACC. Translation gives CAGGNTAGNT. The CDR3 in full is CAGGNTAGNTIYF.